The 32 T cell receptor beta chains below come from one sample, sequenced in a study of radiotherapy plus CTLA-4 blockade in lung cancer. The repertoire was sequenced with immunoSEQ multiplex PCR; TCRdb's copy has only in-frame clones and lacks some. The repertoire includes around 44,000 clones, roughly 90% of them detected once, and less than 20% sits in the top ten. Here the sequenced sample was peripheral blood, taken from a patient treated with radiotherapy plus ipilimumab. The receptors were sampled from a human donor with non-small cell lung cancer that progressed on radiotherapy plus ipilimumab. Some clones in this sample may be carry-over from other donors' samples.

The chain couples TRBV5-1 to TRBJ1-2, with 7 bases aligning to TRBD1. The V and J ends lost 1 base and 6 bases, in that order; junction bases with no gene match: 6. The V gene's germline CDR1 is SGHRS and CDR2 YFSETQ. The CDR3 totals 14 residues. The CDR3 here is CASSLSTGEHGYTF. The CDR3 region has the DNA TGCGCCAGCAGCTTGTCCACAGGGGAGCATGGCTACACCTTC. Full variable domain (missing parts from reference TRBV5-1 and TRBJ1-2): KAGVTQTPRYLIKTRGQQVTLSCSPISGHRSVSWYQQTPGQGLQFLFEYFSETQRNKGNFPGRFSGRQFSNSRSEMNVSTLELGDSALYLCASSLSTGEHGYTFGSGTRLTVV.

The V gene is TRBV27, the J gene TRBJ2-1; 7 nucleotides agree with TRBD2. Germline CDR1 reads MNHEY; CDR2 reads SMNVEV (reference sequence). The CDR3 has 17 residues. The trim removed 6 bases at V and 5 bases at J, leaving 16 bases unmatched. The CDR3 here is CASRRSTGRVLNNEQFF. Written as DNA, the CDR3 is TGTGCCAGCAGACGCTCAACGGGGAGGGTACTGAACAATGAGCAGTTCTTC.

The chain has TRBV9 and TRBJ2-2; 13 bases are shared with TRBD2. The CDR3 totals 16 residues. The V gene end was trimmed by 3 bases and the J gene end by 4 bases; junction bases not matched to a gene: 3. Germline V gene data show CDR1 as SGDLS and CDR2 as YYNGEE. CDR3 loop: CASSGTSGGFTGELFF. DNA of the CDR3: TGTGCCAGCAGCGGGACTAGCGGGGGTTTCACCGGGGAGCTGTTTTTT.

V usage is TRBV2 and J usage is TRBJ1-1; tentatively, D is TRBD1 (5 bases). The V gene lost 8 bases and the J gene lost 5 bases, with 15 bases spanning the gap. This CDR3 region has 13 residues. CDR1 is SNHLY and CDR2 is FYNNEI in the germline V gene. The CDR3 coding sequence is TGTGCCAGCTCCTTTTTGGGGCGAACTGAAGCTTTCTTT. It specifies CASSFLGRTEAFF.

This chain links TRBV19 with TRBJ2-6; TRBD1 aligns across 10 bases. This CDR3 has 17 residues. Per the germline V gene, CDR1 is LNHDA and CDR2 is SQIVND (reference sequence). Germline trimming cut 3 bases from V and 4 bases from J; bases unmatched to any gene: 6. The CDR3 DNA reads TGTGCCAGTAGTATGGGGACAGGGGTCTCGGGGGCCAACGTCCTGACTTTC. Its protein product is CASSMGTGVSGANVLTF.

V usage is TRBV2 and J usage is TRBJ1-2; a weak D match, TRBD1 (5 bases). The CDR3 contains 16 residues. The germline V and J ends were trimmed by 6 bases and 1 base, with 18 bases remaining between them. The germline CDR1 and CDR2 sequences are SNHLY and FYNNEI. CDR3 bases: TGTGCCAGCAGGGGTTCAGCAGGCAGGGATAACTATGGCTACACCTTC. It encodes CASRGSAGRDNYGYTF. Full variable domain (outside the CDR3, taken from reference TRBV2 and TRBJ1-2): EPEVTQTPSHQVTQMGQEVILRCVPISNHLYFYWYRQILGQKVEFLVSFYNNEISEKSEIFDDQFSVERPDGSNFTLKIRSTKLEDSAMYFCASRGSAGRDNYGYTFGSGTRLTVV.

The V call is TRBV10-3, the J call TRBJ1-6, with D uncertain. V lost 6 bases, J lost 7 bases, and 10 bases lay in between. The V gene's germline CDR1 is ENHRY and CDR2 SYGVKD. The CDR3 runs to 13 residues. The CDR3 reads CAISDRENSPLHF. The DNA of the CDR3 is TGTGCCATCAGCGACCGGGAGAATTCACCCCTCCACTTT.

The chain is built from TRBV7-8 and TRBJ2-5; 12 bases align to TRBD2. Trimming removed 3 bases from V and 2 bases from J; junction bases left unmatched: 4. The germline V gene encodes CDR1 SGHVS and CDR2 FQNEAQ. The CDR3 sequence is 16 residues long. As DNA, the CDR3 is TGTGCCAGCAGCTTTAGGACTAGCGGGGCGCAAGAGACCCAGTACTTC. This encodes CASSFRTSGAQETQYF.

The chain couples TRBV4-3 to TRBJ1-5; TRBD1 is a possible D gene (6 bases). The CDR3 totals 13 residues. V was pared by 8 bases and J by 5 bases, with 13 bases between. Germline lookup yields CDR1 LGHNA and CDR2 YSLEER. The CDR3 DNA is TGCGCCAGCTCGTCAGGGGTTTATCAGCCCCAGCATTTT. Translation: CASSSGVYQPQHF.

The rearrangement links TRBV14 to TRBJ2-5; 7 bases are shared with TRBD2. Germline values: CDR1 SGHDN, CDR2 FVKESK. V dropped 4 bases and J dropped 5; count of bases not matched to a gene: 10. CDR3 size: 15 residues. This CDR3 reads CASSRSMSGAETQYF. Here the CDR3 DNA reads TGTGCCAGCAGCCGATCCATGAGCGGGGCTGAGACCCAGTACTTC.

The V call is TRBV7-8, the J call TRBJ2-3; 13 bases are a match to TRBD2. This CDR3 is built from 14 residues. Looked up from germline, CDR1 is SGHVS and CDR2 is FQNEAQ. The J segment lost 7 bases and the V segment lost 5 bases, leaving 3 bases of the junction unmatched. The CDR3 DNA reads as TGTGCCAGCAGCGTGGGACTAGCGGGGAATACGCAGTATTTT. Translation: CASSVGLAGNTQYF.

This clone has only a few counts. The chain carries TRBV11-2 and TRBJ2-1; 9 bases agree with TRBD2. The germline V gene encodes CDR1 SGHAT and CDR2 FQNNGV. The CDR3 runs 16 residues. V gave up 4 bases and J gave up 4 bases; unmatched junction bases: 8. CDR3 sequence: CASSSRWTSAYNEQFF. The CDR3 bases are TGTGCCAGCAGCTCCCGCTGGACTAGCGCGTACAATGAGCAGTTCTTC.

The CDR3 DNA is TGTGCCAGCAGCCGGAGGGAGGATGAAAAACTGTTTTTT. It codes for CASSRREDEKLFF. The chain joins TRBV7-9 to TRBJ1-4; no clear D gene. Germline values: CDR1 SEHNR, CDR2 FQNEAQ (reference sequence). CDR3 length: 13 residues. V lost 5 bases, J lost 6 bases, and 10 bases lay in between.

The rearrangement links TRBV4-2 to TRBJ1-4; TRBD1 is a possible D gene (5 bases). Germline CDR1 LGHNA, CDR2 YNFKEQ. V lost 4 bases and J 0 bases, leaving 12 bases between the germline ends. This CDR3 has 16 residues. The CDR3 DNA reads TGTGCCAGCAGCCGGGTTGACAGTGCAACTAATGAAAAACTGTTTTTT. As protein: CASSRVDSATNEKLFF.

This clone was seen a few times. Other DNA sequences of this sample code for an identical CDR3. The chain has TRBV5-6 and TRBJ2-5; TRBD2 matches 10 bases. The CDR3 is made up of 15 amino acids. Germline lookup yields CDR1 SGHDT and CDR2 YYEEEE. Germline trimming cut 1 base from V and 4 bases from J; bases unmatched to any gene: 4. The CDR3 loop is CASSLLAGGRETQYF. The CDR3 coding sequence is TGTGCCAGCAGCTTGTTAGCGGGGGGACGAGAGACCCAGTACTTC.

The V and J genes are TRBV5-1 and TRBJ2-3, with D possibly matching TRBD2 (6 bases). The CDR3 length is 15 residues. Germline CDR1 and CDR2: SGHRS and YFSETQ. V was cut by 2 bases and J by 1 base, with 11 bases left in between. CDR3 nucleotide sequence: TGCGCCAGCAGCTTATTCAGGGAGGGCACAGATACGCAGTATTTT. It translates to CASSLFREGTDTQYF. Looking up the rest from reference TRBV5-1 and TRBJ2-3 gives the full variable domain: KAGVTQTPRYLIKTRGQQVTLSCSPISGHRSVSWYQQTPGQGLQFLFEYFSETQRNKGNFPGRFSGRQFSNSRSEMNVSTLELGDSALYLCASSLFREGTDTQYFGPGTRLTVL.

The V and J genes are TRBV6-1 and TRBJ2-5, with D possibly being TRBD2 (5 bases). Germline V gene lookup returns CDR1 MNHNS and CDR2 SASEGT. This CDR3 is built from 15 residues. V lost 7 bases and J 5 bases, leaving 20 bases between the germline ends. CDR3 residues: CASTPLSRGRETQYF. CDR3 nucleotides: TGTGCCAGCACCCCCCTCTCCCGGGGTAGGGAGACCCAGTACTTC.

The chain carries TRBV7-6 and TRBJ2-3, with a tentative D call TRBD2 (6 bases). CDR1 is SGHVS, CDR2 FNYEAQ, per germline. The CDR3 runs to 16 residues. The V gene lost 4 bases and the J gene lost 1 base, with 15 bases spanning the gap. This CDR3 is CASSSTGAGRTDTQYF. The CDR3 nucleotides are TGTGCCAGCAGCTCTACCGGGGCGGGACGCACAGATACGCAGTATTTT. Looking up the rest from reference TRBV7-6 and TRBJ2-3 gives the full variable domain: GAGVSQSPRYKVTKRGQDVALRCDPISGHVSLYWYRQALGQGPEFLTYFNYEAQQDKSGLPNDRFSAERPEGSISTLTIQRTEQRDSAMYRCASSSTGAGRTDTQYFGPGTRLTVL.

V and J are TRBV6-6 and TRBJ1-4; TRBD1 is a possible D gene (5 bases). The V gene lost 5 bases and the J gene lost 7 bases, with 17 bases spanning the gap. CDR3 size: 15 residues. Germline V gene lookup returns CDR1 MNHNY and CDR2 SVGAGI (reference sequence). The CDR3 is CASSQGLLSFEKLFF. The CDR3 coding sequence is TGTGCCAGCAGTCAGGGACTGCTAAGTTTTGAAAAACTGTTTTTT.

This chain uses TRBV5-5 with TRBJ2-2; TRBD2 might be the D (5 bases). This CDR3 contains 15 residues. V dropped 0 bases and J dropped 4 bases, with 10 bases sitting between them. Per the germline V gene, CDR1 is SGHKS and CDR2 is YYEKEE (reference sequence). The CDR3 region has the DNA TGTGCCAGCAGCTTGGGGGAGAGTTCCACCGGGGAGCTGTTTTTT. It encodes CASSLGESSTGELFF.

The table lists this clone with a few counts. V gene TRBV6-1 combines with J gene TRBJ1-5, with TRBD1 matching 12 bases. Trimming at V came to 7 bases and at J to 4 bases, leaving 5 bases not matched to a gene. Germline CDR1 MNHNS, CDR2 SASEGT. This CDR3 has 15 residues. For the CDR3, the DNA is TGTGCCAGCACCTGGGACAGGGGGCGAAATCAGCCCCAGCATTTT. Translation: CASTWDRGRNQPQHF.

The J gene is TRBJ1-4, the V gene TRBV11-2, with TRBD1 identical over 9 bases. CDR3 length: 16 residues. Losses at the gene ends were 2 bases for V and 5 bases for J; bases not matched to a gene: 6. Per the germline V gene, CDR1 is SGHAT and CDR2 is FQNNGV. The DNA for the CDR3 is TGTGCCAGCAGCTTATCCCCGACAGGGGGAAATGAAAAACTGTTTTTT. Encoded protein: CASSLSPTGGNEKLFF. The full variable domain, in which reference TRBV11-2 and TRBJ1-4 provide the parts outside the CDR3, is EAGVAQSPRYKIIEKRQSVAFWCNPISGHATLYWYQQILGQGPKLLIQFQNNGVVDDSQLPKDRFSAERLKGVDSTLKIQPAKLEDSAVYLCASSLSPTGGNEKLFFGSGTQLSVL.

The rearrangement joins TRBV18 to TRBJ2-5, with D unclear. The germline V gene has CDR1 KGHSH and CDR2 LQKENI. The V end was cut by 4 bases, the J end by 1 base, with 10 bases between. The CDR3 has 14 residues. The CDR3 coding sequence is TGTGCCAGCTCACTCCGACACCTCCAAGAGACCCAGTACTTC. It specifies CASSLRHLQETQYF.

The V gene is TRBV2, the J gene TRBJ1-2, with TRBD1 matching over 7 bases. Germline V gene lookup returns CDR1 SNHLY and CDR2 FYNNEI. Trimming removed 5 bases from V and 8 bases from J; junction bases left unmatched: 11. This CDR3 has 14 residues. The CDR3 sequence: CASSSDRVPLGYTF. In DNA, the CDR3 is TGTGCCAGCAGTTCTGACAGGGTTCCGCTAGGCTACACCTTC.

A single count supports this clone. V gene TRBV11-2 combines with J gene TRBJ2-3; D is undetermined. This CDR3 has 16 amino acids. The germline V and J ends were trimmed by 5 bases and 1 base, with 16 bases remaining between them. CDR1 is SGHAT and CDR2 is FQNNGV in the germline V gene. The CDR3 bases are TGTGCCAGCAGCGCTCGCCTCCCCCGGGGCACAGATACGCAGTATTTT. Its protein is CASSARLPRGTDTQYF.

V gene TRBV2 combines with J gene TRBJ1-2, with 8 bases lining up with TRBD1. The CDR3 consists of 14 residues. Trimming at V came to 5 bases and at J to 6 bases, leaving 8 bases not matched to a gene. Per the germline V gene, CDR1 is SNHLY and CDR2 is FYNNEI. The CDR3 coding sequence is TGTGCCAGCAGTAGTACAGGGGGTCGGGATGGCTACACCTTC. It specifies CASSSTGGRDGYTF. The full variable domain, rest sourced from reference TRBV2 and TRBJ1-2, is EPEVTQTPSHQVTQMGQEVILRCVPISNHLYFYWYRQILGQKVEFLVSFYNNEISEKSEIFDDQFSVERPDGSNFTLKIRSTKLEDSAMYFCASSSTGGRDGYTFGSGTRLTVV.

The chain employs TRBV5-1 and TRBJ1-2; 7 bases are a match to TRBD1. The CDR3 is made up of 15 amino acids. Germline CDR1 reads SGHRS; CDR2 reads YFSETQ. V lost 1 base and J lost 6; bases outside the gene matches: 9. CDR3 sequence: CASSLSEGQVHGYTF. The DNA for the CDR3 is TGCGCCAGCAGCTTGAGTGAAGGACAGGTTCATGGCTACACCTTC. The full variable domain, in which reference TRBV5-1 and TRBJ1-2 provide the parts outside the CDR3, is KAGVTQTPRYLIKTRGQQVTLSCSPISGHRSVSWYQQTPGQGLQFLFEYFSETQRNKGNFPGRFSGRQFSNSRSEMNVSTLELGDSALYLCASSLSEGQVHGYTFGSGTRLTVV.

The chain links TRBV9 to TRBJ1-1; D remains unclear. V lost 0 bases and J lost 5, with 14 bases in between. This CDR3 has 15 amino acids. Germline values: CDR1 SGDLS, CDR2 YYNGEE. The chain's CDR3 is CASSVGFGFRTEAFF. In DNA, the CDR3 is TGTGCCAGCAGCGTAGGCTTCGGATTCAGGACTGAAGCTTTCTTT.

Here the CDR3 reads CASSLRRRDTEAFF. Here the CDR3 DNA reads TGTGCCAGCAGCTTACGAAGGAGGGACACTGAAGCTTTCTTT. The chain combines TRBV7-2 with TRBJ1-1; D is unclear. The CDR3 totals 14 residues. Trimming took 2 bases from V and 3 from J, leaving 10 bases between them. Germline values: CDR1 SGHTA, CDR2 FQGNSA. The full variable domain, with the rest looked up from reference TRBV7-2 and TRBJ1-1, is GAGVSQSPSNKVTEKGKDVELRCDPISGHTALYWYRQSLGQGLEFLIYFQGNSAPDKSGLPSDRFSAERTGGSVSTLTIQRTQQEDSAVYLCASSLRRRDTEAFFGQGTRLTVV.

The chain links TRBV7-9 to TRBJ1-2, with D maybe TRBD1 (5 bases). V dropped 2 bases and J dropped 5 bases, with 18 bases sitting between them. This CDR3 is 16 amino acids long. The germline V gene has CDR1 SEHNR and CDR2 FQNEAQ (reference sequence). CDR3 DNA sequence: TGTGCCAGCAGCTTAATTCTAGGGGACTTAGGGTATGGCTACACCTTC. Its protein is CASSLILGDLGYGYTF. The whole variable domain, filled in from reference TRBV7-9 and TRBJ1-2, reads DTGVSQNPRHKITKRGQNVTFRCDPISEHNRLYWYRQTLGQGPEFLTYFQNEAQLEKSRLLSDRFSAERPKGSFSTLEIQRTEQGDSAMYLCASSLILGDLGYGYTFGSGTRLTVV.

This chain connects TRBV6-1 to TRBJ2-7; 7 bases agree with TRBD2. V lost 2 bases to trimming and J lost 2 bases; unmatched junction nucleotides: 6. This CDR3 has 15 residues. Germline lookup yields CDR1 MNHNS and CDR2 SASEGT. The CDR3 region is CASSEREGNPYEQYF. CDR3 nucleotide sequence: TGTGCCAGCAGTGAAAGGGAGGGGAATCCCTACGAGCAGTACTTC.

This chain connects TRBV11-2 to TRBJ2-7; the D is unclear. Germline CDR1 SGHAT, CDR2 FQNNGV. This CDR3 spans 14 amino acids. V lost 0 bases, J lost 5 bases, and 11 bases lay in between. The CDR3, as DNA: TGTGCCAGCAGCTTAGAGTACTATAACGACGAGCAGTACTTC. It specifies CASSLEYYNDEQYF. The complete variable domain, with remaining parts taken from reference TRBV11-2 and TRBJ2-7, reads EAGVAQSPRYKIIEKRQSVAFWCNPISGHATLYWYQQILGQGPKLLIQFQNNGVVDDSQLPKDRFSAERLKGVDSTLKIQPAKLEDSAVYLCASSLEYYNDEQYFGPGTRLTVT.